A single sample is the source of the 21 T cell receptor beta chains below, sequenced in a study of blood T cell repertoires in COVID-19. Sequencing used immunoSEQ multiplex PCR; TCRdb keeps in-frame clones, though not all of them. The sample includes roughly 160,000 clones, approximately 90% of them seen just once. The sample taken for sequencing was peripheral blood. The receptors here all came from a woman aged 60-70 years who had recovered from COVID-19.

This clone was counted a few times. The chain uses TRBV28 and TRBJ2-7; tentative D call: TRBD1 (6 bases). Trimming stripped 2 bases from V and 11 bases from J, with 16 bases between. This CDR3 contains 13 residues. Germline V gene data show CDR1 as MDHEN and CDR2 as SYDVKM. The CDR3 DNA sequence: TGTGCCAGCAGTTTACCTGGACAGTCTCCCGAGTACTTC. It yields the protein CASSLPGQSPEYF. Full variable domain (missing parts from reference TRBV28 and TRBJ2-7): DVKVTQSSRYLVKRTGEKVFLECVQDMDHENMFWYRQDPGLGLRLIYFSYDVKMKEKGDIPEGYSVSREKKERFSLILESASTNQTSMYLCASSLPGQSPEYFGPGTRLTVT.

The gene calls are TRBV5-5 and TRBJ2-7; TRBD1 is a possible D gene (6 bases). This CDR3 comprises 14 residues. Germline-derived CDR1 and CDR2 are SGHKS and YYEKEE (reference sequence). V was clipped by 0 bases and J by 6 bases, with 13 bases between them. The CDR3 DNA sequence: TGTGCCAGCAGCTTGGGGACAGTCGGCCTCGAGCAGTACTTC. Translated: CASSLGTVGLEQYF.

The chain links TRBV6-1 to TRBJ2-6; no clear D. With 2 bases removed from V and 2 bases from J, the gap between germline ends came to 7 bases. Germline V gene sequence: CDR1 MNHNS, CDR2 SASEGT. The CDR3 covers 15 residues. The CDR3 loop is CASSESGAGANVLTF. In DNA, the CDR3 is TGTGCCAGCAGTGAATCGGGTGCTGGGGCCAACGTCCTGACTTTC.

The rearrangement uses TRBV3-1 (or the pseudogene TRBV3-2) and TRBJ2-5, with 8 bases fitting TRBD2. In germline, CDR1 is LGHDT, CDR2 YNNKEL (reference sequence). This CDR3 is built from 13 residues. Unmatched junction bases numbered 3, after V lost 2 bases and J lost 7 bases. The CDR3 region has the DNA TGTGCCAGCAGCCAACGGGGGGGCGGGACCCAGTACTTC. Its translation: CASSQRGGGTQYF.

The CDR3 region is CASTPQGTGEKLFF. In DNA, the CDR3 is TGTGCCAGCACCCCCCAGGGTACTGGCGAAAAACTGTTTTTT. The chain recombines TRBV6-5 with TRBJ1-4, with D possibly matching TRBD1 (5 bases). CDR3 length equals 14 residues. The V gene's germline CDR1 is MNHEY and CDR2 SVGAGI. V lost 7 bases and J 8 bases, leaving 17 bases between the germline ends.

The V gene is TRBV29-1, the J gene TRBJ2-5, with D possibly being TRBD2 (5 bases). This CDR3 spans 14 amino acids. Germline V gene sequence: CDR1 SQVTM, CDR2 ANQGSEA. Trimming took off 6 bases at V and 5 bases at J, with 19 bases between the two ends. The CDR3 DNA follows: TGCAGCGTGAGGGATCCCAACCGGGTGGAGACCCAGTACTTC. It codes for CSVRDPNRVETQYF.

The CDR3 loop reads CASSLSLDRPNYGYTF. For the CDR3, the DNA is TGCGCCAGCAGCTTGAGTTTGGACAGACCTAACTATGGCTACACCTTC. This sequence joins TRBV5-1 and TRBJ1-2, with D possibly matching TRBD1 (6 bases). The V end lost 1 base, the J end lost 0 bases, and 13 bases lay between the germline ends. Germline CDR1 reads SGHRS; CDR2 reads YFSETQ. The CDR3 length is 16 residues.

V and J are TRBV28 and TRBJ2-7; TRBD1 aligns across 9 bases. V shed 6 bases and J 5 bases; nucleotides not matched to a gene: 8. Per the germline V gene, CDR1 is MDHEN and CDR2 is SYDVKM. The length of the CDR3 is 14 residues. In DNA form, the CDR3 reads TGTGCCAGCAGACGGGACAGGGTAATGGACGAGCAGTACTTC. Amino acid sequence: CASRRDRVMDEQYF.

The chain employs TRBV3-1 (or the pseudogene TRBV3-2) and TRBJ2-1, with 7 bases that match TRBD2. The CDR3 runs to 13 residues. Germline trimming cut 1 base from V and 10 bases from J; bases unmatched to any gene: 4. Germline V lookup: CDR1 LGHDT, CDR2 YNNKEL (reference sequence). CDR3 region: CASSQGEGLEQFF. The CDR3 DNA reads TGTGCCAGCAGCCAAGGGGAGGGGTTGGAGCAGTTCTTC.

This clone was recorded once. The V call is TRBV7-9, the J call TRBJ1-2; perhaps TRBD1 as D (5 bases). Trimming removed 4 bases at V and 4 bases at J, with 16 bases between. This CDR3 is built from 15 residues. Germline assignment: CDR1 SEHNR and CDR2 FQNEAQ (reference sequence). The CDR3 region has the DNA TGTGCCAGCAGCTCCCGGACATTTCGCCTCTATGGCTACACCTTC. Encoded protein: CASSSRTFRLYGYTF.

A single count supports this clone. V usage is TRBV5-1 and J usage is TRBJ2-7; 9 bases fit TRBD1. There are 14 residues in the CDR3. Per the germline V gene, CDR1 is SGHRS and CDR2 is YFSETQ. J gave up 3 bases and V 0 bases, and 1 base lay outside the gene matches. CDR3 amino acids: CASSLAGQGYEQYF. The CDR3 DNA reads TGCGCCAGCAGCTTGGCGGGACAGGGCTACGAGCAGTACTTC. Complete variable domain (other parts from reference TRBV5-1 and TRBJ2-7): KAGVTQTPRYLIKTRGQQVTLSCSPISGHRSVSWYQQTPGQGLQFLFEYFSETQRNKGNFPGRFSGRQFSNSRSEMNVSTLELGDSALYLCASSLAGQGYEQYFGPGTRLTVT.

DNA of the CDR3: TGTGCCAGCAGCACTACTAGGGGACTAGCCAAAAACATTCAGTACTTC. Residues: CASSTTRGLAKNIQYF. The chain combines TRBV14 with TRBJ2-4; maybe TRBD2 (6 bases). The CDR3 covers 16 residues. V was trimmed by 5 bases and J by 0 bases, leaving 14 bases between them. Germline V gene lookup returns CDR1 SGHDN and CDR2 FVKESK. The entire variable domain, with the rest obtained from reference TRBV14 and TRBJ2-4, is as follows: EAGVTQFPSHSVIEKGQTVTLRCDPISGHDNLYWYRRVMGKEIKFLLHFVKESKQDESGMPNNRFLAERTGGTYSTLKVQPAELEDSGVYFCASSTTRGLAKNIQYFGAGTRLSVL.

This CDR3 reads CASSKEGASGGPLDTGELFF. The CDR3 bases are TGTGCCAGCAGCAAAGAAGGGGCTAGCGGGGGCCCTCTGGACACCGGGGAGCTGTTTTTT. V and J are TRBV21-1 and TRBJ2-2; TRBD2 is the table's D call, not checked against the DNA. TRBV21-1 is reported as a pseudogene. The CDR3 spans 20 residues.

The CDR3: CASSLIYGGYQPQHF. CDR3 sequence (DNA): TGTGCCAGCAGTTTAATATATGGCGGATATCAGCCCCAGCATTTT. The chain has TRBV28 and TRBJ1-5; the D is unclear. The CDR3 sequence is 15 residues long. CDR1 is MDHEN and CDR2 is SYDVKM in the germline V gene. Deletions cut 2 bases from V and 5 bases from J, with 13 bases between.

This CDR3 reads CASSQDLSSPLHF. CDR3 in DNA: TGTGCCAGCAGCCAAGATCTAAGTTCACCCCTCCACTTT. V is TRBV3-1 (or the pseudogene TRBV3-2) and J is TRBJ1-6, with unresolved D. This CDR3 is 13 amino acids long. Per germline, CDR1 LGHDT and CDR2 YNNKEL (reference sequence). V lost 0 bases to trimming and J lost 9 bases, with 6 bases between them.

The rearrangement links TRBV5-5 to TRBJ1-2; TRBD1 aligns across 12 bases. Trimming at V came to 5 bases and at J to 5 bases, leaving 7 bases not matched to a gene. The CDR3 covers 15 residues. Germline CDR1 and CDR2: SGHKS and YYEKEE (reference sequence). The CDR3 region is CASSSPGQGAYGYTF. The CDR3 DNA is TGTGCCAGCAGTTCCCCGGGACAGGGGGCGTATGGCTACACCTTC.

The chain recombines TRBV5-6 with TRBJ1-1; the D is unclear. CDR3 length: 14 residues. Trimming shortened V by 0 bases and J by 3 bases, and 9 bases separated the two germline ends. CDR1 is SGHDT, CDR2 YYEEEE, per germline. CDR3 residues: CASSLAVPDTEAFF. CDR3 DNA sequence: TGTGCCAGCAGCTTGGCCGTACCGGACACTGAAGCTTTCTTT.

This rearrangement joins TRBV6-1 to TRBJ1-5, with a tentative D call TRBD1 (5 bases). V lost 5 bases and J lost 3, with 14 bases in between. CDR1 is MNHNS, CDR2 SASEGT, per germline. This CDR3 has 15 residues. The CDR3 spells CASSRRDGHNQPQHF. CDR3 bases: TGTGCCAGCAGTAGGCGGGACGGACACAATCAGCCCCAGCATTTT.

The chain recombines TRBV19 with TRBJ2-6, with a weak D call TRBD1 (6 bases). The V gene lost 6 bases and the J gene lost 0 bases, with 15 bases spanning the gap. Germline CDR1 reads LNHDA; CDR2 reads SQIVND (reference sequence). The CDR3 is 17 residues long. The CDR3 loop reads CASSLGQSFSGANVLTF. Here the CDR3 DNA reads TGTGCCAGTAGCCTCGGACAGAGTTTCTCTGGGGCCAACGTCCTGACTTTC.

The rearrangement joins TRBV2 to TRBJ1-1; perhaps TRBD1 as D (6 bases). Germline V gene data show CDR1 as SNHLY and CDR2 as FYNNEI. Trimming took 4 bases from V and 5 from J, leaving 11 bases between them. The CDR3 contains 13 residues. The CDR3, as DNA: TGTGCCAGCAGTGGGGATAGGGGGACTGAAGCTTTCTTT. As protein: CASSGDRGTEAFF.

This CDR3 is CASRVTGTRSYNEQFF. CDR3 coding DNA: TGTGCCAGCAGGGTAACCGGGACTAGGTCTTACAATGAGCAGTTCTTC. The chain links TRBV7-9 to TRBJ2-1, with 8 positions matching TRBD2. Germline trimming cut 6 bases from V and 4 bases from J; bases unmatched to any gene: 11. There are 16 residues in the CDR3. Germline loops: CDR1 SEHNR, CDR2 FQNEAQ (reference sequence).